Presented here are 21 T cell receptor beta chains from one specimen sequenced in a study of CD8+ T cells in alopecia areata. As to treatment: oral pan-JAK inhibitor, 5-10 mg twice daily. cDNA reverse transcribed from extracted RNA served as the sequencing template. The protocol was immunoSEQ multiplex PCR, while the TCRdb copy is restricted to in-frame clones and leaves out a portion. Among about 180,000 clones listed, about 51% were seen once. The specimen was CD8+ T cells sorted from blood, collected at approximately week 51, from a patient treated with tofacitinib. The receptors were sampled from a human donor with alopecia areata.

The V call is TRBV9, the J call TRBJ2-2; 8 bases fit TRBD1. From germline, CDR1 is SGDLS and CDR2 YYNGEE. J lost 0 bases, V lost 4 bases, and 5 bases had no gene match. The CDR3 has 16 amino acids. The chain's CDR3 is CASSPPDRANTGELFF. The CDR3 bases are TGTGCCAGCAGCCCTCCGGACAGGGCGAACACCGGGGAGCTGTTTTTT.

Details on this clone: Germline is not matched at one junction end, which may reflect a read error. For the CDR3, the DNA is TGTGCCAGCAGCGGAAGGGACAGGATCTTC. Amino acid sequence: CASSGRDRIF. The chain combines TRBV9 with TRBJ1-2, with 8 bases identical to TRBD1. Germline V gene sequence: CDR1 SGDLS, CDR2 YYNGEE. This CDR3 spans 10 amino acids.

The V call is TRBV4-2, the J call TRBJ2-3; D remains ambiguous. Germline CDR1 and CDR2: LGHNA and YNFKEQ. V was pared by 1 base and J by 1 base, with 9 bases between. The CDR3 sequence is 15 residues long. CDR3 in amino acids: CASSQVIAGTDTQYF. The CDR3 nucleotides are TGTGCCAGCAGCCAAGTAATAGCTGGCACAGATACGCAGTATTTT.

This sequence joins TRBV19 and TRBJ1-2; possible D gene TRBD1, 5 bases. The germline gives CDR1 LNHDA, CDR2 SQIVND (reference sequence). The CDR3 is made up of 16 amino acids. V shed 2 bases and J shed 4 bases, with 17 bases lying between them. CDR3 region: CASSILGAGWGYGYTF. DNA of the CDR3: TGTGCCAGTAGTATATTAGGTGCAGGGTGGGGCTATGGCTACACCTTC.

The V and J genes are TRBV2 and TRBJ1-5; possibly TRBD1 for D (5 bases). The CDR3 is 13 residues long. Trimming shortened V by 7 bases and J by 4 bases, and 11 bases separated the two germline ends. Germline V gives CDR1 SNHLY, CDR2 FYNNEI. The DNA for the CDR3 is TGTGCCAGCAAAGGGGATGCGAATCAGCCCCAGCATTTT. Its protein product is CASKGDANQPQHF. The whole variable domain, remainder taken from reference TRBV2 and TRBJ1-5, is EPEVTQTPSHQVTQMGQEVILRCVPISNHLYFYWYRQILGQKVEFLVSFYNNEISEKSEIFDDQFSVERPDGSNFTLKIRSTKLEDSAMYFCASKGDANQPQHFGDGTRLSIL.

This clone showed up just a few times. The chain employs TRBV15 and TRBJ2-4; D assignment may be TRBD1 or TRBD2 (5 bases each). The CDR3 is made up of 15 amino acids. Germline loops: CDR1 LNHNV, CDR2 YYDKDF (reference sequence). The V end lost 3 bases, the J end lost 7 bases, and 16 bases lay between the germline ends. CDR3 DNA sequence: TGTGCCACCAGCAGTTCCGGGACCCGAGGCAACATTCAGTACTTC. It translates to CATSSSGTRGNIQYF.

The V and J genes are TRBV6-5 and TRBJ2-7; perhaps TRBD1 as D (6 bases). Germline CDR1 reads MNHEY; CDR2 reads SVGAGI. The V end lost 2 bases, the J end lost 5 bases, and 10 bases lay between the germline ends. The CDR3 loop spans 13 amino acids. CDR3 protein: CASSYGAGDEQYF. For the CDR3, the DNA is TGTGCCAGCAGTTACGGAGCAGGGGACGAGCAGTACTTC.

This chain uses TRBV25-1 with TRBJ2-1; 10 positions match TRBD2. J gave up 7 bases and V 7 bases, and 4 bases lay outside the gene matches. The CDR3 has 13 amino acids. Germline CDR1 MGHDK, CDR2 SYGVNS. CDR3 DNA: TGTGCCAGCACAAGCGGGGGGGCGAATGAGCAGTTCTTC. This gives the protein CASTSGGANEQFF.

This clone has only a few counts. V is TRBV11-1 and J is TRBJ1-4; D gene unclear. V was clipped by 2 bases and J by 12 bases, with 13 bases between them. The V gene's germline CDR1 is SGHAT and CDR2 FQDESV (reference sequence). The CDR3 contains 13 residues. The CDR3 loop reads CASSLPEGEELFF. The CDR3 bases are TGTGCCAGCAGCTTACCGGAGGGTGAGGAACTGTTTTTT. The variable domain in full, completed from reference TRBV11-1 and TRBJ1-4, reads EAEVAQSPRYKITEKSQAVAFWCDPISGHATLYWYRQILGQGPELLVQFQDESVVDDSQLPKDRFSAERLKGVDSTLKIQPAELGDSAMYLCASSLPEGEELFFGSGTQLSVL.

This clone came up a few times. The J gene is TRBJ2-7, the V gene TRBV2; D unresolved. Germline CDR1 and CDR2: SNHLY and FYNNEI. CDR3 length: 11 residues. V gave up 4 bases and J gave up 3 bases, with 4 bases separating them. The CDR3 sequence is CASSGFYEQYF. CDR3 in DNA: TGTGCCAGCAGTGGATTCTACGAGCAGTACTTC.

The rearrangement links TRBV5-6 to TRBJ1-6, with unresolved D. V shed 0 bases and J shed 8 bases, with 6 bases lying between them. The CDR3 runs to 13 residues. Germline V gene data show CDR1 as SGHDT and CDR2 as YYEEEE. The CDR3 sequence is CASSLGWDSPLHF. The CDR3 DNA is TGTGCCAGCAGCTTGGGCTGGGATTCACCCCTCCACTTT.

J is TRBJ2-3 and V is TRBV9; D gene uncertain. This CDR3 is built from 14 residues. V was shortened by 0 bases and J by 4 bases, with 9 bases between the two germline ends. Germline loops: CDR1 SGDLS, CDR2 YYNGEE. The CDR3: CASSVGVGPDTQYF. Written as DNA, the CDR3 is TGTGCCAGCAGCGTAGGGGTAGGGCCAGATACGCAGTATTTT.

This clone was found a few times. The CDR3 sequence is CASSQAGTEAFF. CDR3 bases: TGTGCCAGCAGCCAAGCAGGGACTGAAGCTTTCTTT. V is TRBV4-2 and J is TRBJ1-1; tentative D call: TRBD1 (5 bases). This CDR3 has 12 residues. Between the trimmed V and J ends, which lost 1 base and 5 bases, there was a span of 5 bases. Germline V gene sequence: CDR1 LGHNA, CDR2 YNFKEQ.

The DNA of the CDR3 is TGTGCCAGCAGCTTAGGCCCCACCGGGGACACTGAAGCTTTCTTT. Its translation is CASSLGPTGDTEAFF. This rearrangement joins TRBV7-9 to TRBJ1-1; no clear D. The CDR3 has 15 residues. Germline-derived CDR1 and CDR2 are SEHNR and FQNEAQ (reference sequence). The ends were cut back, 1 base at V and 3 bases at J, with 12 bases in the middle.

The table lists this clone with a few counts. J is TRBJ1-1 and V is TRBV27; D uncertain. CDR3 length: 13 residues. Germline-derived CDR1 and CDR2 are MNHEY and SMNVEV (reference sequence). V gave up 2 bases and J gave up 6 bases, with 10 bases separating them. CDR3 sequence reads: CASSLRRSPEAFF. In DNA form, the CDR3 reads TGTGCCAGCAGTTTAAGGCGCTCCCCTGAAGCTTTCTTT.

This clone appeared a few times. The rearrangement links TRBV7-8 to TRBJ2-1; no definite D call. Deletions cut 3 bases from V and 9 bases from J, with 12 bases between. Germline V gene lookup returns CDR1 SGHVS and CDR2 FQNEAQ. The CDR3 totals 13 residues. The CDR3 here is CASSLEKTVEQFF. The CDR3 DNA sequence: TGTGCCAGCAGCTTGGAAAAGACGGTTGAGCAGTTCTTC.

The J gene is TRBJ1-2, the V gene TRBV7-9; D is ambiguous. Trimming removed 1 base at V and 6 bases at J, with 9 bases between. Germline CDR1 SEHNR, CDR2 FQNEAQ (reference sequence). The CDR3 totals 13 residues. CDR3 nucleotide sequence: TGTGCCAGCAGCTTAGGGGCCGATAATGGCTACACCTTC. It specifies CASSLGADNGYTF.

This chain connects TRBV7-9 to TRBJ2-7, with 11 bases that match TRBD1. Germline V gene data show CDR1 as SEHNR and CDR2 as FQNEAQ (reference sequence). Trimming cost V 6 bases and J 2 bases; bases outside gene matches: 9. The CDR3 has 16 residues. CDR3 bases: TGTGCCAGCAGGAACGTCCCGGGACAGGGGGCCTACGAGCAGTACTTC. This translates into CASRNVPGQGAYEQYF. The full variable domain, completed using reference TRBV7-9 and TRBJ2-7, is DTGVSQNPRHKITKRGQNVTFRCDPISEHNRLYWYRQTLGQGPEFLTYFQNEAQLEKSRLLSDRFSAERPKGSFSTLEIQRTEQGDSAMYLCASRNVPGQGAYEQYFGPGTRLTVT.

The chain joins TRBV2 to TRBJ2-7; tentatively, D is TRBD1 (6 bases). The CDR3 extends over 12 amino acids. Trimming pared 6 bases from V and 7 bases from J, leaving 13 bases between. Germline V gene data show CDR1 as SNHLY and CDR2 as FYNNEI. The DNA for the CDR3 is TGTGCCAGCAGCCCCACAGGGCTTGAGCAGTACTTC. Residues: CASSPTGLEQYF.

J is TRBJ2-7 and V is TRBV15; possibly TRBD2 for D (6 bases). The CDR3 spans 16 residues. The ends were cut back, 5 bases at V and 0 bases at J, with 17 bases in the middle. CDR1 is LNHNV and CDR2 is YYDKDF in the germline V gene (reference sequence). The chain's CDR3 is CATSGAGTEGSYEQYF. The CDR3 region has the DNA TGTGCCACCAGCGGCGCCGGGACTGAGGGCTCCTACGAGCAGTACTTC.

DNA of the CDR3: TGCGCCAGCAGCCGTTTGGGGAACACTGAAGCTTTCTTT. It yields the protein CASSRLGNTEAFF. V usage is TRBV4-3 and J usage is TRBJ1-1; D ambiguous. Germline-derived CDR1 and CDR2 are LGHNA and YSLEER. This CDR3 is 13 amino acids long. Trimming took 4 bases from V and 1 from J, leaving 7 bases between them.